The 11 T cell receptor beta chains below come from one sample, sequenced in a study of T cell responses to AZD1222 COVID-19 vaccine. Profiled with immunoSEQ multiplex PCR; TCRdb holds only in-frame clones, not every one. The sample contains 60,000 to 85,000 clones, approximately 80% of which appear only once. The source material was peripheral blood, sampled 28 days after the second dose of the MenACWY control vaccine. These receptors were obtained from an adult who received the MenACWY meningococcal vaccine as a control.

This clone was seen only once. In the same sample, other DNA sequences code for this CDR3. The rearrangement links TRBV12-3 or TRBV12-4 to TRBJ1-1, with no clear D. There are 11 residues in the CDR3. V dropped 6 bases and J dropped 2 bases, with 4 bases sitting between them. The CDR3 DNA reads as TGTGCCAGCAGCCGCAACACTGAAGCTTTCTTT. Translation gives CASSRNTEAFF.

The rearrangement joins TRBV30 to TRBJ1-1; D remains unclear. V dropped 2 bases and J dropped 1 base, with 5 bases sitting between them. This CDR3 is built from 12 residues. Germline V gene data show CDR1 as GTSNPN and CDR2 as SVGIG (reference sequence). CDR3 in DNA: TGTGCCTGGAGTCAGTCGAACACTGAAGCTTTCTTT. This codes for CAWSQSNTEAFF.

V and J are TRBV28 and TRBJ2-7; 9 bases are a match to TRBD2. Losses at the gene ends were 7 bases for V and 1 base for J; bases not matched to a gene: 5. Per the germline V gene, CDR1 is MDHEN and CDR2 is SYDVKM. CDR3 length equals 14 residues. As DNA, the CDR3 is TGTGCCAGCACCCCTAGCGGGAAATCCTACGAGCAGTACTTC. Its protein is CASTPSGKSYEQYF.

This chain links TRBV2 with TRBJ2-7; weak D call: TRBD1 (6 bases). In germline, CDR1 is SNHLY, CDR2 FYNNEI. V lost 5 bases and J 3 bases, leaving 17 bases between the germline ends. The CDR3 has 15 residues. CDR3 coding DNA: TGTGCCAGCAGTCGAACCCGGGACACCATCTACGAGCAGTACTTC. This gives the protein CASSRTRDTIYEQYF.

The CDR3 coding sequence is TGTGCCAGCAGTGTCGTCCGCACAGATACGCAGTATTTT. It specifies CASSVVRTDTQYF. The J gene is TRBJ2-3, the V gene TRBV2; D gene ambiguous. The CDR3 runs to 13 residues. V lost 4 bases, J lost 1 base, and 6 bases lay in between. CDR1 is SNHLY, CDR2 FYNNEI, per germline. The full variable domain, in which reference TRBV2 and TRBJ2-3 provide the parts outside the CDR3, is EPEVTQTPSHQVTQMGQEVILRCVPISNHLYFYWYRQILGQKVEFLVSFYNNEISEKSEIFDDQFSVERPDGSNFTLKIRSTKLEDSAMYFCASSVVRTDTQYFGPGTRLTVL.

This clone was recorded once. The J gene is TRBJ1-2, the V gene TRBV5-3; 10 nucleotides match TRBD1. TRBV5-3 is designated an ORF whose function remains uncertain. Germline trimming cut 4 bases from V and 7 bases from J; bases unmatched to any gene: 10. CDR3 length equals 15 residues. The CDR3 region has the DNA TGTGCCAGAAGCCGGAGGGACAGGGGAAAAGGTGGCTACACCTTC. Amino acid sequence: CARSRRDRGKGGYTF.

This chain links TRBV6-5 with TRBJ2-2; a weak D match, TRBD2 (5 bases). The CDR3 contains 14 residues. The V gene's germline CDR1 is MNHEY and CDR2 SVGAGI. V was trimmed by 6 bases and J by 6 bases, leaving 14 bases between them. This chain's CDR3 is CASRPTSNPGELFF. CDR3 nucleotides: TGTGCCAGCAGACCTACTAGTAACCCCGGGGAGCTGTTTTTT.

This chain connects TRBV29-1 to TRBJ2-3; 16 positions agree with TRBD2. Germline CDR1 SQVTM, CDR2 ANQGSEA. Unmatched junction bases numbered 13, after V lost 7 bases and J lost 3 bases. This CDR3 is built from 18 residues. CDR3 sequence reads: CSAQGTSGRDMLTDTQYF. The CDR3 DNA reads TGCAGCGCCCAAGGGACTAGCGGGAGGGATATGTTGACAGATACGCAGTATTTT.

This chain connects TRBV12-3 or TRBV12-4 to TRBJ2-7, with D uncertain. V shed 1 base and J shed 1 base, with 2 bases lying between them. The CDR3 length is 12 residues. CDR3 in amino acids: CASSLGSYEQYF. The CDR3 DNA reads TGTGCCAGCAGTTTAGGGTCCTACGAGCAGTACTTC.

The CDR3 DNA reads TGTGCCAGCAGCTCTCGCACTGGTAATGAGCAGTTCTTC. Translating it yields CASSSRTGNEQFF. V is TRBV7-3 and J is TRBJ2-1; D is ambiguous. The germline gives CDR1 SGHTA, CDR2 FQGTGA. This CDR3 has 13 amino acids. V dropped 4 bases and J dropped 7 bases, with 11 bases sitting between them.

This sequence joins TRBV7-2 and TRBJ2-3; TRBD2 aligns across 10 bases. Germline V gives CDR1 SGHTA, CDR2 FQGNSA. Trimming cost V 4 bases and J 0 bases; bases outside gene matches: 4. This CDR3 contains 16 residues. DNA for the CDR3: TGTGCCAGCAGCTCACTAGCGGGGCGAAGCACAGATACGCAGTATTTT. It codes for CASSSLAGRSTDTQYF.